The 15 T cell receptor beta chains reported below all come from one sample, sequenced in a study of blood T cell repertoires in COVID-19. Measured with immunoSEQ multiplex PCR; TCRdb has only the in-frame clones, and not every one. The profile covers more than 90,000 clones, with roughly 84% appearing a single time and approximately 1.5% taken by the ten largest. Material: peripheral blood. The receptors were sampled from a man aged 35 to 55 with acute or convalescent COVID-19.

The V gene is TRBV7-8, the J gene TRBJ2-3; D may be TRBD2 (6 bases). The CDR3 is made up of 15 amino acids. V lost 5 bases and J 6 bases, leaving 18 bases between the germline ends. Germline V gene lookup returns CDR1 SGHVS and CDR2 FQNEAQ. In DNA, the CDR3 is TGTGCCAGCAGCAAGCCCCCGACTAGGGCGGATACGCAGTATTTT. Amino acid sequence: CASSKPPTRADTQYF.

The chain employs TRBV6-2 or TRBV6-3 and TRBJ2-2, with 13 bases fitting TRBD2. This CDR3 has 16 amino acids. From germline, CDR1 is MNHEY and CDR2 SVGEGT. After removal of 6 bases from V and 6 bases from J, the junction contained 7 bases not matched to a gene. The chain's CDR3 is CASSSRTSGGSGELFF. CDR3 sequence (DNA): TGTGCCAGCAGCTCCAGGACTAGCGGGGGATCCGGGGAGCTGTTTTTT.

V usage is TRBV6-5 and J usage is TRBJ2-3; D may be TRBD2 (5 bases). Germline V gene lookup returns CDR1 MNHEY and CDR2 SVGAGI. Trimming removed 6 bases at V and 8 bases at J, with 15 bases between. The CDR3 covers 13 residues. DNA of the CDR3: TGTGCCAGCAGCCCCCTGGGAGCCGGTACGCAGTATTTT. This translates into CASSPLGAGTQYF.

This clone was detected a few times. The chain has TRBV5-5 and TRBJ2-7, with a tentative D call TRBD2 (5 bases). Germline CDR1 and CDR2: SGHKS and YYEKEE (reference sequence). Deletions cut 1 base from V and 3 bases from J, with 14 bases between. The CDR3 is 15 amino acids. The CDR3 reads CASSLMNSGFYEQYF. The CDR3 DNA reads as TGTGCCAGCAGCTTGATGAACAGCGGATTCTACGAGCAGTACTTC.

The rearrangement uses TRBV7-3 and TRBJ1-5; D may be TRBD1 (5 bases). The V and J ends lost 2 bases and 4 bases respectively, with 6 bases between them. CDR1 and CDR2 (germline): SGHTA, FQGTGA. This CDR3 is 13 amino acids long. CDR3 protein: CASSLGANQPQHF. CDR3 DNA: TGTGCCAGCAGCTTAGGGGCGAATCAGCCCCAGCATTTT.

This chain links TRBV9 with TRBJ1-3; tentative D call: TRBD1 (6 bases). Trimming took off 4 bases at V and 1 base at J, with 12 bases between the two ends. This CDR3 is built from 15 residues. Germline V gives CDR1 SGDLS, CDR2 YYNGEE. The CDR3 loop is CASSPSRGSGNTIYF. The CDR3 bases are TGTGCCAGCAGCCCGAGTAGGGGGTCTGGAAACACCATATATTTT.

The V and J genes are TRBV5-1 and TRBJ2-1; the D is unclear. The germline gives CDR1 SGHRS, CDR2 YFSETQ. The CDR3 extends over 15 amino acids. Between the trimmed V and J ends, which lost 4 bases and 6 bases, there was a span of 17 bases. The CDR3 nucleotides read TGCGCCAGCAGCCCCTCCCGTCTTCTCTCCAATGAGCAGTTCTTC. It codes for CASSPSRLLSNEQFF.

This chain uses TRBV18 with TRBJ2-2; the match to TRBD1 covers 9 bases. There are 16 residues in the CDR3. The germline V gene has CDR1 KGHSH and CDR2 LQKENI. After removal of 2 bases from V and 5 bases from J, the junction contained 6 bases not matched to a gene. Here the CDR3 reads CASSPITGGDTGELFF. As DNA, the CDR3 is TGTGCCAGCTCACCAATAACAGGGGGCGATACCGGGGAGCTGTTTTTT.

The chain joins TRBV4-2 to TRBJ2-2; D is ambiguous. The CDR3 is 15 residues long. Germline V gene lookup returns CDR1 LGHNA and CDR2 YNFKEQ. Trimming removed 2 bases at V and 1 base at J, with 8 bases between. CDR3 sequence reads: CASSQHNLNTGELFF. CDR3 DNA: TGTGCCAGCAGCCAACATAACTTGAACACCGGGGAGCTGTTTTTT.

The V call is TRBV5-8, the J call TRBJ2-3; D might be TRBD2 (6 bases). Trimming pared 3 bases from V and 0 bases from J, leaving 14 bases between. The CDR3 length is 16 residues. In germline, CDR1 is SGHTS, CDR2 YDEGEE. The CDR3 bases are TGTGCCAGCAGCTACTTTCTAGGGACTAGCACAGATACGCAGTATTTT. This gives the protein CASSYFLGTSTDTQYF.

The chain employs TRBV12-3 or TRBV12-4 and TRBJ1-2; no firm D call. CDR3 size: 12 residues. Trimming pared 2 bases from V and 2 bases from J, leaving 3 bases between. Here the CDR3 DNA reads TGTGCCAGCAGTTTACAAAACTATGGCTACACCTTC. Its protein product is CASSLQNYGYTF.

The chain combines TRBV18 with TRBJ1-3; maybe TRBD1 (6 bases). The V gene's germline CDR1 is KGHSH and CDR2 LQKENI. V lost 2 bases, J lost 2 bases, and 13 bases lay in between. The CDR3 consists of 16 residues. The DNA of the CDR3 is TGTGCCAGCTCACCAACCGGGGACACAGCTGGAAACACCATATATTTT. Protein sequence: CASSPTGDTAGNTIYF. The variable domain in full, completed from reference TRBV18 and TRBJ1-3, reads NAGVMQNPRHLVRRRGQEARLRCSPMKGHSHVYWYRQLPEEGLKFMVYLQKENIIDESGMPKERFSAEFPKEGPSILRIQQVVRGDSAAYFCASSPTGDTAGNTIYFGEGSWLTVV.

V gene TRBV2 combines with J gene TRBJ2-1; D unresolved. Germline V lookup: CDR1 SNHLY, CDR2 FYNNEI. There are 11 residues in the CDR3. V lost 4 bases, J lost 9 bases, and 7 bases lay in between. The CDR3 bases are TGTGCCAGCAGTGGCCAGGCTGAGCAGTTCTTC. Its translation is CASSGQAEQFF.

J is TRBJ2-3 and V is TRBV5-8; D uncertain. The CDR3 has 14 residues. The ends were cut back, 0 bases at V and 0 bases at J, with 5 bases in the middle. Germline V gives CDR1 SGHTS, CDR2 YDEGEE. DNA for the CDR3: TGTGCCAGCAGCTTGGACAGAAGCACAGATACGCAGTATTTT. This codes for CASSLDRSTDTQYF.

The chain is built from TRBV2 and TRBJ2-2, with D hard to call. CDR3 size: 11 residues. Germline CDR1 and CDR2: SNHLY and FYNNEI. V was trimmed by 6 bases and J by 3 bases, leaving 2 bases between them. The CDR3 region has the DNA TGTGCCAGCAGCTACACCGGGGAGCTGTTTTTT. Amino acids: CASSYTGELFF.